The subject of this entry is one TCR beta chain. What it binds is not known. Sorting separated CD4+ and CD8+ T cells out of PBMCs. This record belongs to a study of CD8+ T cells in alopecia areata. The overall study: Dosing spanned 6 to 18 months on tofacitinib, then 6 months off drug.

The study, taken as a whole, reports: Whereas mice showed it more clearly, TCR sharing across patients was murkier, possibly because of HLA. Especially in alopecia totalis/universalis, lesional scalp showed greater clonality than normal scalp did.

Trimming at V came to 7 bases and at J to 2 bases, leaving 5 bases not matched to a gene. The CDR3 sequence is 13 residues long. Per the germline V gene, CDR1 is SQVTM and CDR2 is ANQGSEA. Extraction and reverse transcription of RNA yielded cDNA as the sequencing template. This table comes from immunoSEQ multiplex PCR, and its TCRdb copy is limited to in-frame clones, with some not included. The data contain around 98,000 clones, around two fifths of them singletons. This receptor was taken from a human donor with alopecia areata. Material for sequencing was CD4+ T cells sorted from blood. The chain recombines TRBV29-1 with TRBJ2-5; 9 nucleotides agree with TRBD2. The DNA of the CDR3 is TGCAGCGGGAGCGGGAGGCTACAAGAGACCCAGTACTTC. Translated, it gives CSGSGRLQETQYF.